Detailed here is one T cell receptor (beta chain). These data are taken from a study of Ad26.COV2.S vaccination and SARS-CoV-2 variants. Sequenced by immunoSEQ multiplex PCR; TCRdb stores in-frame clones only, minus some. The table includes about 350,000 clones, about 91% detected once. The CDR3 contains 13 residues. V dropped 5 bases and J dropped 6 bases, with 10 bases sitting between them. Germline V gene data show CDR1 as SGHVS and CDR2 as FNYEAQ. V and J are TRBV7-6 and TRBJ2-2; a possible D gene is TRBD1 (6 bases). The specimen was peripheral blood, collected after recovery from COVID-19. The origin of this receptor is a human donor who had recovered from COVID-19. CDR3 residues: CASSPQGPGELFF. For the CDR3, the DNA is TGTGCCAGCAGCCCACAGGGACCCGGGGAGCTGTTTTTT. The complete variable domain, with remaining parts taken from reference TRBV7-6 and TRBJ2-2, reads GAGVSQSPRYKVTKRGQDVALRCDPISGHVSLYWYRQALGQGPEFLTYFNYEAQQDKSGLPNDRFSAERPEGSISTLTIQRTEQRDSAMYRCASSPQGPGELFFGEGSRLTVL.